The rows below give T cell receptor beta chains drawn from one sample of a study of blood T cell repertoires in COVID-19. TCRdb keeps only in-frame clones here, not all; method: immunoSEQ multiplex PCR. The repertoire holds 150,000 to 200,000 clones, with 75% to 85% as singletons. Material: peripheral blood. The receptors here all came from a woman in her forties with COVID-19, enrolled during active disease. Both conserved end residues are part of each CDR3. Fields, in order: J gene, D gene, clone size, V gene, CDR3 DNA, CDR3 protein. D genes are given only for firm matches. Only some rows state a clone size, as once, few, many or a class for expanded clones.

j_call: TRBJ1-5; d_call: TRBD1; clone_size: few; v_call: TRBV18; cdr3_nt: TGTGCCAGCTCGCAGAGTACAGGGGGGAATCAGCCCCAGCATTTT; cdr3_aa: CASSQSTGGNQPQHF
j_call: TRBJ2-7; d_call: -; clone_size: -; v_call: TRBV20-1; cdr3_nt: TGCAGTGCGGCCGAGGCTTACGAGCAGTACTTC; cdr3_aa: CSAAEAYEQYF
j_call: TRBJ2-1; d_call: TRBD1; clone_size: -; v_call: TRBV5-1; cdr3_nt: TGCGCCAGCAGCTTGGGGTCGGGACAGGGCCTTTCCAATGAGCAGTTCTTC; cdr3_aa: CASSLGSGQGLSNEQFF
j_call: TRBJ1-2; d_call: -; clone_size: once; v_call: TRBV3-1/TRBV3-2; cdr3_nt: TGTGCCAGCAGCCAAACAATCAACGATGGCTACACCTTC; cdr3_aa: CASSQTINDGYTF
j_call: TRBJ2-6; d_call: TRBD2; clone_size: -; v_call: TRBV9; cdr3_nt: TGTGCCAGCAGCGGGGTGGGGACTAGCGGGACCGTTGGTGCTGGGGCCAACGTCCTGACTTTC; cdr3_aa: CASSGVGTSGTVGAGANVLTF
j_call: TRBJ1-5; d_call: -; clone_size: -; v_call: TRBV20-1; cdr3_nt: TGCAGTGCTAGTCCACAGAGCAGCAATCAGCCCCAGCATTTT; cdr3_aa: CSASPQSSNQPQHF
j_call: TRBJ2-7; d_call: -; clone_size: -; v_call: TRBV28; cdr3_nt: TGTGCCAGCAGTATAGCCGGGAGTCGAGGCGAGCAGTACTTC; cdr3_aa: CASSIAGSRGEQYF
j_call: TRBJ1-2; d_call: TRBD1; clone_size: -; v_call: TRBV13; cdr3_nt: TGTGCCAGCAGCCTACAGACCAGGGGGTTTGATGGCTACACCTTC; cdr3_aa: CASSLQTRGFDGYTF
j_call: TRBJ1-5; d_call: -; clone_size: -; v_call: TRBV28; cdr3_nt: TGTGCCAGCAGTCGGATCGACAGACCCAATCAGCCCCAGCATTTT; cdr3_aa: CASSRIDRPNQPQHF
j_call: TRBJ2-3; d_call: -; clone_size: few; v_call: TRBV19; cdr3_nt: TGTGCCAGTAGCCAGGCGTCTCCCGGGACTCATTTCGGCACAGATACGCAGTATTTT; cdr3_aa: CASSQASPGTHFGTDTQYF
j_call: TRBJ2-2; d_call: TRBD1; clone_size: -; v_call: TRBV11-2; cdr3_nt: TGTGCCAGCAGCTCCTGGACAGGGAACACCGGGGAGCTGTTTTTT; cdr3_aa: CASSSWTGNTGELFF
j_call: TRBJ1-5; d_call: -; clone_size: -; v_call: TRBV6-6; cdr3_nt: TGTGCCAGCATGCTGTCAGGTCACGATCAGCCCCAGCATTTT; cdr3_aa: CASMLSGHDQPQHF
j_call: TRBJ1-2; d_call: -; clone_size: -; v_call: TRBV19; cdr3_nt: TGTGCCAGTAGTATCACACGGGAGTATGGCTACACCTTC; cdr3_aa: CASSITREYGYTF
j_call: TRBJ2-4; d_call: -; clone_size: -; v_call: TRBV7-2; cdr3_nt: TGTGCCAGCAGCCGCGATTCGCGGAGTACGAAAAACATTCAGTACTTC; cdr3_aa: CASSRDSRSTKNIQYF
j_call: TRBJ1-2; d_call: -; clone_size: medium-sized; v_call: TRBV4-1; cdr3_nt: TGCGCCAGCAGCCCAGGGTTGTGGTTGTCTAACTATGGCTACACCTTC; cdr3_aa: CASSPGLWLSNYGYTF
j_call: TRBJ2-6; d_call: TRBD1; clone_size: -; v_call: TRBV19; cdr3_nt: TGTGCCAGTAGGGGACAGGGTCTCCAAACACTTATCTCTGGGGCCAACGTCCTGACTTTC; cdr3_aa: CASRGQGLQTLISGANVLTF